This TCR beta chain was found in a study of shared clonotypes between healthy human individuals. Clones were sequenced by immunoSEQ multiplex PCR, and TCRdb holds only the in-frame ones, with some missing. The sample has about 500,000 clones; roughly 80% are singletons. Trimming left V 0 bases short and J 1 base short, with 3 bases between. CDR3 length: 14 residues. CDR1 is SGHAT and CDR2 is FQNNGV in the germline V gene. This sequence originates from a middle-aged woman in good health. Some clones in this sample may be carry-over from other donors' samples. Sequencing was performed on PBMCs. The chain carries TRBV11-2 and TRBJ2-2; D gene unclear. The CDR3 nucleotides read TGTGCCAGCAGCTTAGAGCGGAACACCGGGGAGCTGTTTTTT. Translating it yields CASSLERNTGELFF. Filled out from reference TRBV11-2 and TRBJ2-2, the complete variable domain reads EAGVAQSPRYKIIEKRQSVAFWCNPISGHATLYWYQQILGQGPKLLIQFQNNGVVDDSQLPKDRFSAERLKGVDSTLKIQPAKLEDSAVYLCASSLERNTGELFFGEGSRLTVL.